Presented here are 15 T cell receptor beta chains from one specimen sequenced in a study of OX40 agonist ivuxolimab in advanced cancers. The method was immunoSEQ multiplex PCR; TCRdb's version includes in-frame clones alone and lacks a portion of them. This table holds 54,000 or so clones, 84% found once. The sequences come from CD4+ or CD8+ T cells sorted from blood, collected in a trial of the OX40 agonist ivuxolimab. The receptors here all came from an adult with an advanced solid tumor such as melanoma, head and neck, liver or kidney cancer.

This clone was found once. The chain is built from TRBV18 and TRBJ2-5; D tentatively fits TRBD1 or TRBD2 (5 bases each). V shed 0 bases and J shed 1 base, with 12 bases lying between them. CDR1 and CDR2 from the germline V gene are KGHSH and LQKENI. The CDR3 extends over 16 amino acids. DNA of the CDR3: TGTGCCAGCTCACCACCGGGACGGGTAGGCCAAGAGACCCAGTACTTC. It translates to CASSPPGRVGQETQYF.

The chain recombines TRBV2 with TRBJ1-4, with D unclear. Per the germline V gene, CDR1 is SNHLY and CDR2 is FYNNEI. The ends were cut back, 2 bases at V and 5 bases at J, with 6 bases in the middle. The CDR3 extends over 13 amino acids. CDR3 sequence reads: CASSESPNEKLFF. Written as DNA, the CDR3 is TGTGCCAGCAGTGAAAGTCCCAATGAAAAACTGTTTTTT.

This clone appeared a few times. The chain links TRBV2 to TRBJ2-3; no clear D gene. Germline CDR1 and CDR2: SNHLY and FYNNEI. The V and J ends lost 7 bases and 0 bases respectively, with 11 bases between them. This CDR3 spans 14 amino acids. CDR3 sequence (DNA): TGTGCCAGCACTAGACTGGACAGCACAGATACGCAGTATTTT. Translated: CASTRLDSTDTQYF.

This chain links TRBV27 with TRBJ1-3, with D unresolved. The CDR3 spans 13 residues. Germline CDR1 is MNHEY and CDR2 is SMNVEV (reference sequence). V lost 8 bases to trimming and J lost 1 base, with 9 bases between them. The CDR3 DNA is TGTGCCAGCCGGGAACTTTCTGGAAACACCATATATTTT. Its protein is CASRELSGNTIYF.

The chain combines TRBV19 with TRBJ1-4; tentative D call: TRBD1 (5 bases). Germline CDR1 LNHDA, CDR2 SQIVND (reference sequence). The germline V and J ends were trimmed by 5 bases and 4 bases, with 14 bases remaining between them. The length of the CDR3 is 15 residues. CDR3 protein: CASSRQGLNNEKLFF. Here the CDR3 DNA reads TGTGCCAGTAGTCGTCAGGGTCTGAATAATGAAAAACTGTTTTTT.

The CDR3 protein is CATSRDQAGNTEAFF. CDR3 sequence (DNA): TGTGCCACCAGCAGAGATCAGGCAGGGAACACTGAAGCTTTCTTT. This chain links TRBV15 with TRBJ1-1; D gene unclear. CDR1 and CDR2 from the germline V gene are LNHNV and YYDKDF (reference sequence). With 0 bases removed from V and 1 base from J, the gap between germline ends came to 9 bases. The length of the CDR3 is 15 residues.

The chain employs TRBV19 and TRBJ2-2, with D perhaps matching TRBD1 (6 bases). Trimming left V 5 bases short and J 4 bases short, with 17 bases between. Germline CDR1 and CDR2: LNHDA and SQIVND (reference sequence). The length of the CDR3 is 16 residues. The CDR3 reads CASSYFHRAGTGELFF. Here the CDR3 DNA reads TGTGCCAGTAGTTACTTCCACAGGGCCGGCACCGGGGAGCTGTTTTTT.

The chain recombines TRBV2 with TRBJ2-7; 11 positions match TRBD1. V dropped 6 bases and J dropped 4; count of bases not matched to a gene: 14. This CDR3 contains 17 residues. Germline loops: CDR1 SNHLY, CDR2 FYNNEI. The CDR3 protein is CASSDYRPGQGGYEQYF. CDR3 nucleotide sequence: TGTGCCAGCAGCGACTACCGACCGGGACAGGGGGGTTACGAGCAGTACTTC.

Points on this clone: Sequence at one end of the junction differs from germline and may be a read error. The same CDR3 is also encoded by other DNA sequences in this sample. The chain links TRBV27 to TRBJ2-7, with D tentatively TRBD2 (6 bases). The CDR3 sequence is 13 residues long. Germline loops: CDR1 MNHEY, CDR2 SMNVEV (reference sequence). The CDR3 here is CASSWGVSYEQYF. The CDR3 DNA sequence: TGTGCCAGCAGTTGGGGGGTCTCCTACGAGCAGTATTTC.

This clone was seen once. V usage is TRBV19 and J usage is TRBJ2-1; 8 bases match TRBD1. This CDR3 spans 14 amino acids. Germline-derived CDR1 and CDR2 are LNHDA and SQIVND (reference sequence). V lost 7 bases to trimming and J lost 2 bases; unmatched junction nucleotides: 4. CDR3 in amino acids: CASTGRGPYNEQFF. The CDR3 DNA is TGTGCCAGTACCGGCAGGGGGCCCTACAATGAGCAGTTCTTC.

The J gene is TRBJ1-2, the V gene TRBV4-3; 8 nucleotides match TRBD1. CDR3 length equals 15 residues. Germline CDR1 reads LGHNA; CDR2 reads YSLEER. With V trimmed by 0 bases and J by 8 bases, 8 bases remained unmatched. The CDR3 DNA is TGCGCCAGCAGCCAAGATGCCAGGGGGCGAGACGGCTACACCTTC. Amino acid sequence: CASSQDARGRDGYTF.

The chain recombines TRBV2 with TRBJ2-3, with D perhaps TRBD1 (6 bases). In germline, CDR1 is SNHLY, CDR2 FYNNEI. There are 14 residues in the CDR3. V lost 9 bases, J lost 0 bases, and 13 bases lay in between. The DNA for the CDR3 is TGTGCCAGTCAGGGGTACCTTAGCACAGATACGCAGTATTTT. Translated, it gives CASQGYLSTDTQYF.

The V gene is TRBV7-2, the J gene TRBJ1-3; no clear D. The ends were cut back, 6 bases at V and 0 bases at J, with 6 bases in the middle. The CDR3 has 13 amino acids. Looked up from germline, CDR1 is SGHTA and CDR2 is FQGNSA. For the CDR3, the DNA is TGTGCCAGCAGGCAGCGCTCTGGAAACACCATATATTTT. Its translation: CASRQRSGNTIYF.

This chain joins TRBV29-1 and TRBJ1-1; D is unclear. The CDR3 extends over 11 amino acids. Germline CDR1 reads SQVTM; CDR2 reads ANQGSEA. V lost 4 bases, J lost 8 bases, and 11 bases lay in between. CDR3 DNA sequence: TGCAGCGTTGCTCCTCTGAGGGAAGCTTTCTTT. This sequence encodes CSVAPLREAFF.

The V gene is TRBV5-1, the J gene TRBJ2-3; TRBD2 aligns across 7 bases. This CDR3 is 16 amino acids long. Per the germline V gene, CDR1 is SGHRS and CDR2 is YFSETQ. V lost 3 bases to trimming and J lost 2 bases; unmatched junction nucleotides: 9. In DNA, the CDR3 is TGCGCCAGCAGCTCCCCCGGGACTACCTACACAGATACGCAGTATTTT. Translating it yields CASSSPGTTYTDTQYF.